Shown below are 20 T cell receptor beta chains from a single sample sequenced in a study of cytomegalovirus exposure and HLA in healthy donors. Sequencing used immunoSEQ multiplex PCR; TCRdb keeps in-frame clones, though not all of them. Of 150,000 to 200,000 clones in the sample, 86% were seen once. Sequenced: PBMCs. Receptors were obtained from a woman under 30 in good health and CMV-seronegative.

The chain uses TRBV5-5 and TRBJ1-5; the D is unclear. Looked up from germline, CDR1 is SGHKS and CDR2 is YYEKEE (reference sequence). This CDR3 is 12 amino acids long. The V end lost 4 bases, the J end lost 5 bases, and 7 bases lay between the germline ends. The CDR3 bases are TGTGCCAGCAGCGAGGGATATCAGCCCCAGCATTTT. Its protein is CASSEGYQPQHF.

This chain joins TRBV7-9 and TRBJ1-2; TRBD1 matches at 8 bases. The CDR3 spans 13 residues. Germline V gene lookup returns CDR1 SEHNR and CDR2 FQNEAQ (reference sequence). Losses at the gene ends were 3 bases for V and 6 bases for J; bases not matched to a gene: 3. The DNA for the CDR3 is TGTGCCAGCAGCTTCGGACAGGGACATGGCTACACCTTC. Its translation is CASSFGQGHGYTF.

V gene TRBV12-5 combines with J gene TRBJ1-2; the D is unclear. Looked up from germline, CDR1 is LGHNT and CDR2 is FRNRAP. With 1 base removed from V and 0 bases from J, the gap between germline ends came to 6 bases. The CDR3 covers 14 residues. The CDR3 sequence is CASGLGGANYGYTF. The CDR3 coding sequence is TGTGCTAGTGGTTTGGGGGGAGCTAACTATGGCTACACCTTC.

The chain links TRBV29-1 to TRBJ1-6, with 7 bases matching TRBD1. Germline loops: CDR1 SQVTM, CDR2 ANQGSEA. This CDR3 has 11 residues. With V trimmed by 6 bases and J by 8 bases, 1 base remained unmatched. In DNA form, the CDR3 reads TGCAGCGTGCAGGGGGATTCACCCCTCCACTTT. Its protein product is CSVQGDSPLHF.

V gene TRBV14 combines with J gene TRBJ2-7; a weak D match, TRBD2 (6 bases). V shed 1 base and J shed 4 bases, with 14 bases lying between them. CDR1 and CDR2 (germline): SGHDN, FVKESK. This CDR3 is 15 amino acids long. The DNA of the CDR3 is TGTGCCAGCAGCCAAGTCTTCGCAGGAGGGTACGAGCAGTACTTC. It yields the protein CASSQVFAGGYEQYF.

The CDR3 DNA follows: TGTGCCAGCAGTGGTTTGGAGGAGGGAAGCTATGGCTACACCTTC. It encodes CASSGLEEGSYGYTF. The chain couples TRBV25-1 to TRBJ1-2, with unresolved D. Germline CDR1 and CDR2: MGHDK and SYGVNS. V lost 4 bases and J 4 bases, leaving 16 bases between the germline ends. The CDR3 is made up of 15 amino acids.

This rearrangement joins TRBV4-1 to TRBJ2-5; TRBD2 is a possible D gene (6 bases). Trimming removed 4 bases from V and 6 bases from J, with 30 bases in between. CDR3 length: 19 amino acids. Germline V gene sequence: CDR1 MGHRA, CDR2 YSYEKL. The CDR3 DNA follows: TGCGCCAGCAGCCTAAAGGTGGTCTCCGGACTACCCCCCGGCCAGACCCAGTACTTC. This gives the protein CASSLKVVSGLPPGQTQYF.

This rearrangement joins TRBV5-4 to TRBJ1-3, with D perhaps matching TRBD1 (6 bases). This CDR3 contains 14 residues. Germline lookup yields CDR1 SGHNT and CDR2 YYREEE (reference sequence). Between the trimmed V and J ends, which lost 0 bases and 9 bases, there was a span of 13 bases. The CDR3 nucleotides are TGTGCCAGCAGCTTGGACAGGGAATGGGCCACCATATATTTT. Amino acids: CASSLDREWATIYF.

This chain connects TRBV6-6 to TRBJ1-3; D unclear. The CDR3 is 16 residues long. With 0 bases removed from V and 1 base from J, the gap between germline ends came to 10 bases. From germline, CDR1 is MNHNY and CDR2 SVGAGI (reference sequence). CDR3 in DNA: TGTGCCAGCAGTTACTCGAGAGAGGGATCTGGAAACACCATATATTTT. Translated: CASSYSREGSGNTIYF.

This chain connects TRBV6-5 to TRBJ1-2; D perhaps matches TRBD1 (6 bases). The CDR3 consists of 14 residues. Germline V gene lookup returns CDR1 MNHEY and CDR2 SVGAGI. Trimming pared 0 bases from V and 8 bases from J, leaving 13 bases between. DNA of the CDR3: TGTGCCAGCAGTTACTCAGGGGGGGCGTCGGGCTACACCTTC. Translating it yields CASSYSGGASGYTF.

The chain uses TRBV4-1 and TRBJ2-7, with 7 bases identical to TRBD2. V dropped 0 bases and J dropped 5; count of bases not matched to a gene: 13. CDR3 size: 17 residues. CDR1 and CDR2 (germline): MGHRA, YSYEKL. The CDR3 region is CASSQDSKRGLNNEQYF. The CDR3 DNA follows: TGCGCCAGCAGCCAAGATAGCAAGCGGGGACTTAACAACGAGCAGTACTTC.

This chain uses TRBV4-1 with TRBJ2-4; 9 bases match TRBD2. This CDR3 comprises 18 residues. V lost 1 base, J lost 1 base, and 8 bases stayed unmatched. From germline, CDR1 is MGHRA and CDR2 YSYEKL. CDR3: CASSQGSGGGAAKNIQYF. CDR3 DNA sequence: TGCGCCAGCAGCCAAGGGTCCGGCGGGGGGGCGGCCAAAAACATTCAGTACTTC.

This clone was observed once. The CDR3 nucleotides read TGTGCCAGCAGTTACTACAGGGGGCTCACAGATACGCAGTATTTT. The encoded protein is CASSYYRGLTDTQYF. This chain uses TRBV27 with TRBJ2-3; 9 bases match TRBD1. This CDR3 has 15 amino acids. J lost 2 bases, V lost 4 bases, and 4 bases had no gene match. CDR1 and CDR2 (germline): MNHEY, SMNVEV (reference sequence).

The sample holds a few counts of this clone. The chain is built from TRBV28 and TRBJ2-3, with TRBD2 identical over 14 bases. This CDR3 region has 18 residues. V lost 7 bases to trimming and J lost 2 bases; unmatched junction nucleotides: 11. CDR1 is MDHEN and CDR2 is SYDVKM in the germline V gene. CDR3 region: CASTLGLAGGLYTDTQYF. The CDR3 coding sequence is TGTGCCAGCACCCTAGGACTAGCGGGAGGCCTCTACACAGATACGCAGTATTTT.

The CDR3: CASSLGRGLREQYF. Here the CDR3 DNA reads TGTGCCAGCAGCTTGGGCAGGGGATTGAGAGAGCAGTACTTC. The chain is built from TRBV5-5 and TRBJ2-7, with D perhaps TRBD1 (6 bases). The length of the CDR3 is 14 residues. Trimming took 0 bases from V and 7 from J, leaving 14 bases between them. Per the germline V gene, CDR1 is SGHKS and CDR2 is YYEKEE (reference sequence).

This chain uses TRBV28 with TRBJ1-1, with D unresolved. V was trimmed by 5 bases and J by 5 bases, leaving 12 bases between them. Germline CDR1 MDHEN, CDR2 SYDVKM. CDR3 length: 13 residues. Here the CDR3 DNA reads TGTGCCAGCAGTCGCCCCCCGGGTACTGAAGCTTTCTTT. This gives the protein CASSRPPGTEAFF.

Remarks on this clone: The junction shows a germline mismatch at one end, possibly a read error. CDR3 sequence reads: CATSSPDGMTGKNAEAFF. The CDR3, as DNA: TGTGCCACCAGCAGCCCCGACGGAATGACAGGGAAGAACGCTGAAGCTTTCTTT. This chain uses TRBV15 with TRBJ1-1; 7 nucleotides match TRBD1. Per germline, CDR1 LNHNV and CDR2 YYDKDF (reference sequence). The CDR3 runs 18 residues. Combining the CDR3 with reference TRBV15 and TRBJ1-1 gives the whole variable domain DAMVIQNPRYQVTQFGKPVTLSCSQTLNHNVMYWYQQKSSQAPKLLFHYYDKDFNNEADTPDNFQSRRPNTSFCFLDIRSPGLGDTAMYLCATSSPDGMTGKNAEAFFGQGTRLTVV.

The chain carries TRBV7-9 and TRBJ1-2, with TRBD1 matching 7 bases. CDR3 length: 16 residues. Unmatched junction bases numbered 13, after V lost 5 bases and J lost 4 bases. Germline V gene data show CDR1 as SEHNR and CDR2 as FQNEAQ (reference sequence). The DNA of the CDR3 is TGTGCCAGCAGCCCGAAGACAGGGCACAGTGGCTATGGCTACACCTTC. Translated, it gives CASSPKTGHSGYGYTF.

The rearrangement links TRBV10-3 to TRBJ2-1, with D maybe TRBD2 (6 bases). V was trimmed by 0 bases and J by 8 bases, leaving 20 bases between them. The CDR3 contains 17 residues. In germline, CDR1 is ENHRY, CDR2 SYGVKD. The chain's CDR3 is CAISESNVGLAKDEQFF. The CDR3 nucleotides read TGTGCCATCAGTGAGTCGAATGTTGGCCTAGCGAAAGATGAGCAGTTCTTC.

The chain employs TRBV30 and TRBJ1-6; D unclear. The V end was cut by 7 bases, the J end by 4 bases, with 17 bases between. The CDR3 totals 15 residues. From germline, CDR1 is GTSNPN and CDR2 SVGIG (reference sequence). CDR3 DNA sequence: TGTGCCTTATGGACCCACAGCGGATATAATTCACCCCTCCACTTT. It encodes CALWTHSGYNSPLHF.